A selection of T cell receptor beta chains follows, all from one sample in a study of radiotherapy plus CTLA-4 blockade in lung cancer. Libraries were prepared by immunoSEQ multiplex PCR; TCRdb keeps only in-frame clonotypes and omits some of them. The sample includes 25,000 to 30,000 clones, over 70% of them seen just once. Specimen: peripheral blood, collected from a patient treated with radiotherapy plus ipilimumab. These receptors were obtained from a human donor with non-small cell lung cancer that progressed on radiotherapy plus ipilimumab. The CDR3 runs from the conserved cysteine through the conserved F or W. Each record gives: CDR3 protein, CDR3 DNA, V gene, clone size, J gene, D gene. D genes are given only for firm matches. The size of a clone is reported for some rows only, either as once, few or many, or as a class for expanded clones.

cdr3_aa: CASSAKGEQYF
cdr3_nt: TGTGCCAGCAGCGCCAAAGGCGAGCAGTACTTC
v_call: TRBV6-5
clone_size: .
j_call: TRBJ2-7
d_call: .

cdr3_aa: CASSSQNTGTGIYEQYF
cdr3_nt: TGTGCCAGCAGTTCTCAAAACACCGGGACAGGGATCTACGAGCAGTACTTC
v_call: TRBV27
clone_size: .
j_call: TRBJ2-7
d_call: TRBD1

cdr3_aa: CASSSRDRVDTYTF
cdr3_nt: TGTGCCAGCAGCTCCCGGGACAGGGTCGATACCTACACCTTC
v_call: TRBV21-1
clone_size: once
j_call: TRBJ1-2
d_call: .

cdr3_aa: CASSQGQGSPYGYTF
cdr3_nt: TGTGCCAGCAGCCAGGGACAGGGGTCCCCCTATGGCTACACCTTC
v_call: TRBV4-2
clone_size: .
j_call: TRBJ1-2
d_call: TRBD1

cdr3_aa: CASSLVAGGSNEQFF
cdr3_nt: TGTGCCAGCAGTCTTGTAGCGGGAGGGAGCAATGAGCAGTTCTTC
v_call: TRBV27
clone_size: .
j_call: TRBJ2-1
d_call: TRBD2

cdr3_aa: CASSLSQNQPQHF
cdr3_nt: TGTGCCAGCAGTTTATCCCAAAATCAGCCCCAGCATTTT
v_call: TRBV27
clone_size: once
j_call: TRBJ1-5
d_call: .

cdr3_aa: CASSPDLTGVEAFF
cdr3_nt: TGTGCCAGCAGCCCTGATCTCACAGGGGTTGAAGCTTTCTTT
v_call: TRBV6-6
clone_size: .
j_call: TRBJ1-1
d_call: TRBD1

cdr3_aa: CASSQGPRASGQETQYF
cdr3_nt: TGCGCCAGCAGCCAAGGCCCTCGGGCTAGCGGCCAAGAGACCCAGTACTTC
v_call: TRBV4-1
clone_size: .
j_call: TRBJ2-5
d_call: TRBD2

cdr3_aa: CASSQGGGTFF
cdr3_nt: TGTGCCAGCAGCCAGGGGGGAGGCACTTTCTTT
v_call: TRBV14
clone_size: .
j_call: TRBJ1-1
d_call: .

cdr3_aa: CASSSNPNEQFF
cdr3_nt: TGTGCCAGCAGTTCGAACCCCAATGAGCAGTTCTTC
v_call: TRBV27
clone_size: .
j_call: TRBJ2-1
d_call: .

cdr3_aa: CASSSNRGPEAFF
cdr3_nt: TGTGCCAGCAGTTCCAACAGGGGCCCCGAGGCTTTCTTT
v_call: TRBV27
clone_size: few
j_call: TRBJ1-1
d_call: TRBD1

cdr3_aa: CASSLDRTTSNQPQHF
cdr3_nt: TGTGCCAGCAGCTTAGATCGGACAACTAGCAATCAGCCCCAGCATTTT
v_call: TRBV11-2
clone_size: once
j_call: TRBJ1-5
d_call: .

cdr3_aa: CASSPGGQTFNSPLHF
cdr3_nt: TGCGCCAGCAGCCCGGGGGGACAGACCTTTAATTCACCCCTCCACTTT
v_call: TRBV4-1
clone_size: few
j_call: TRBJ1-6
d_call: TRBD1

cdr3_aa: CASSPTGASGNTIYF
cdr3_nt: TGTGCCAGCAGCCCCACGGGGGCCTCTGGAAACACCATATATTTT
v_call: TRBV9
clone_size: few
j_call: TRBJ1-3
d_call: .

cdr3_aa: CASSQSSRANTGELFF
cdr3_nt: TGTGCCAGCAGCCAATCGAGTCGGGCAAACACCGGGGAGCTGTTTTTT
v_call: TRBV4-2
clone_size: .
j_call: TRBJ2-2
d_call: .

cdr3_aa: CASSPFTGNTIYF
cdr3_nt: TGTGCCAGCAGCCCATTCACTGGAAACACCATATATTTT
v_call: TRBV9
clone_size: once
j_call: TRBJ1-3
d_call: .

cdr3_aa: CASSVATDGGNYGYTF
cdr3_nt: TGTGCCAGCAGCGTAGCGACCGACGGGGGAAACTATGGCTACACCTTC
v_call: TRBV9
clone_size: .
j_call: TRBJ1-2
d_call: .

cdr3_aa: CASSLVGLGYNEQFF
cdr3_nt: TGTGCCAGCAGCTTGGTTGGATTGGGGTACAATGAGCAGTTCTTC
v_call: TRBV13
clone_size: .
j_call: TRBJ2-1
d_call: .

cdr3_aa: CASSLGQGLETQYF
cdr3_nt: TGTGCCAGCAGCTTAGGTCAGGGTTTGGAGACCCAGTACTTC
v_call: TRBV7-9
clone_size: .
j_call: TRBJ2-5
d_call: .

cdr3_aa: CASSLAPRSGPAKNIQYF
cdr3_nt: TGTGCCAGCAGCTTAGCGCCACGTAGCGGGCCAGCCAAAAACATTCAGTACTTC
v_call: TRBV7-2
clone_size: .
j_call: TRBJ2-4
d_call: TRBD2

cdr3_aa: CASSWTRNLGNEQFF
cdr3_nt: TGTGCCAGCAGTTGGACTAGGAATCTTGGGAATGAGCAGTTCTTC
v_call: TRBV6-5
clone_size: .
j_call: TRBJ2-1
d_call: TRBD2

cdr3_aa: CASSRDYGENKEQYF
cdr3_nt: TGTGCCAGCAGCCGGGACTATGGCGAAAACAAAGAGCAGTACTTC
v_call: TRBV5-6
clone_size: .
j_call: TRBJ2-7
d_call: TRBD2

cdr3_aa: CAISGTAGNTIYF
cdr3_nt: TGTGCCATCAGTGGGACAGCTGGAAACACCATATATTTT
v_call: TRBV10-3
clone_size: few
j_call: TRBJ1-3
d_call: .

cdr3_aa: CASSQRNAPHEQYF
cdr3_nt: TGCGCCAGCAGCCAACGTAACGCCCCCCACGAGCAGTACTTC
v_call: TRBV4-1
clone_size: .
j_call: TRBJ2-7
d_call: .

cdr3_aa: CAWSKEAGGLIYTGELFF
cdr3_nt: TGTGCCTGGAGTAAGGAAGCGGGGGGGCTTATCTACACCGGGGAGCTGTTTTTT
v_call: TRBV30
clone_size: .
j_call: TRBJ2-2
d_call: TRBD2